The 22 T cell receptor beta chains listed next were all sequenced from one sample in a study of shared clonotypes between healthy human individuals. Assay: immunoSEQ multiplex PCR; the TCRdb copy retains only in-frame clones and omits some. This repertoire shows hundreds of thousands of clones, roughly 98% found once; its top ten account for roughly 0.29%. As defined, naive CD8 cells were CD45RO-negative and positively selected for CCR7, with terminally differentiated effector memory CD45RA+ cells excluded. The sequenced sample was naive CD8+ T cells sorted from blood. Receptors were obtained from a man aged 30-40 years in good health.

In nucleotides, the CDR3 is TGTGCCAGCAGTAACCAGGGAACCGGGGAGCTGTTTTTT. It specifies CASSNQGTGELFF. This sequence joins TRBV6-5 and TRBJ2-2; maybe TRBD1 (5 bases). CDR1 is MNHEY, CDR2 SVGAGI, per germline. V was clipped by 5 bases and J by 5 bases, with 9 bases between them. The CDR3 contains 13 residues.

The J gene is TRBJ2-7, the V gene TRBV7-9; D remains ambiguous. CDR3 length: 16 amino acids. The V gene's germline CDR1 is SEHNR and CDR2 FQNEAQ (reference sequence). Deletions cut 0 bases from V and 0 bases from J, with 12 bases between. DNA for the CDR3: TGTGCCAGCAGCTTAGCGAGCAGGACCAGCTCCTACGAGCAGTACTTC. This translates into CASSLASRTSSYEQYF.

This chain links TRBV6-6 with TRBJ1-2; D is ambiguous. V was cut by 0 bases and J by 7 bases, with 12 bases left in between. This CDR3 has 14 residues. Germline CDR1 is MNHNY and CDR2 is SVGAGI (reference sequence). CDR3 coding DNA: TGTGCCAGCAGTTACTCGTCGGCAGAGGGTGGCTACACCTTC. Amino acid sequence: CASSYSSAEGGYTF.

The chain links TRBV7-9 to TRBJ1-4, with D uncertain. CDR1 and CDR2 from the germline V gene are SEHNR and FQNEAQ (reference sequence). This CDR3 is built from 12 residues. V was shortened by 1 base and J by 10 bases, with 7 bases between the two germline ends. The CDR3 bases are TGTGCCAGCAGCTTAGAAGGGAGAAAACTGTTTTTT. Its protein product is CASSLEGRKLFF.

The chain recombines TRBV19 with TRBJ2-1; possibly TRBD2 for D (5 bases). The CDR3 is 14 amino acids. Germline CDR1 is LNHDA and CDR2 is SQIVND (reference sequence). V was trimmed by 3 bases and J by 4 bases, leaving 10 bases between them. The CDR3 sequence: CASSMIGNYNEQFF. In DNA form, the CDR3 reads TGTGCCAGTAGTATGATCGGGAATTACAATGAGCAGTTCTTC.

This rearrangement joins TRBV15 to TRBJ2-1, with 9 bases that match TRBD1. Germline values: CDR1 LNHNV, CDR2 YYDKDF (reference sequence). The V and J ends lost 3 bases and 7 bases, in that order; junction bases with no gene match: 4. The CDR3 loop spans 14 amino acids. CDR3 loop: CATSRGTGWNEQFF. CDR3 nucleotide sequence: TGTGCCACCAGCAGGGGGACAGGGTGGAATGAGCAGTTCTTC.

The chain carries TRBV7-9 and TRBJ2-1; D might be TRBD1 (6 bases). V gave up 4 bases and J gave up 8 bases, with 9 bases separating them. There are 12 residues in the CDR3. Looked up from germline, CDR1 is SEHNR and CDR2 is FQNEAQ (reference sequence). The CDR3, as DNA: TGTGCCAGCAGCTCAGGGGCGGATGAGCAGTTCTTC. It is translated as CASSSGADEQFF.

V gene TRBV5-6 combines with J gene TRBJ1-4, with 7 bases matching TRBD1. The ends lost 1 base at V and 7 bases at J; junction bases unmatched: 4. There are 14 residues in the CDR3. The germline V gene has CDR1 SGHDT and CDR2 YYEEEE. The CDR3 region is CASSLIGDSEKLFF. CDR3 sequence (DNA): TGTGCCAGCAGCTTGATAGGGGACAGTGAAAAACTGTTTTTT.

The J gene is TRBJ2-2, the V gene TRBV2, with D possibly TRBD1 on 6 matching bases. The V gene lost 9 bases and the J gene lost 2 bases, with 31 bases spanning the gap. CDR1 SNHLY and CDR2 FYNNEI come from the germline V gene. The CDR3 extends over 20 amino acids. This CDR3 is CARTRQENSQARRNTGELFF. CDR3 sequence (DNA): TGTGCCAGAACCCGACAGGAAAACTCACAAGCAAGAAGAAACACCGGGGAGCTGTTTTTT.

This chain connects TRBV7-9 to TRBJ2-5; D is undetermined. The V and J ends lost 5 bases and 2 bases respectively, with 12 bases between them. The length of the CDR3 is 14 residues. Germline CDR1 and CDR2: SEHNR and FQNEAQ (reference sequence). The CDR3 DNA is TGTGCCAGCAGCACAGACGGTAAACAAGAGACCCAGTACTTC. It codes for CASSTDGKQETQYF. Variable domain in full (rest from reference TRBV7-9 and TRBJ2-5): DTGVSQNPRHKITKRGQNVTFRCDPISEHNRLYWYRQTLGQGPEFLTYFQNEAQLEKSRLLSDRFSAERPKGSFSTLEIQRTEQGDSAMYLCASSTDGKQETQYFGPGTRLLVL.

A single count supports this clone. The DNA is omitted, as the CDR3 cannot be located on it reliably, and the CDR3 follows TCRdb's listing. The chain carries TRBV21-1 and TRBJ1-3. TRBV21-1 is a recognized pseudogene. Both ends counted, the CDR3 spans 15 residues. This CDR3 reads CASSVGVGAGNTIYF.

Comment on this clone: Distinct nucleotide sequences in the sample also encode this CDR3. The chain employs TRBV27 and TRBJ2-7; D is uncertain. Germline V gives CDR1 MNHEY, CDR2 SMNVEV (reference sequence). V dropped 2 bases and J dropped 0 bases, with 11 bases sitting between them. There are 15 residues in the CDR3. CDR3 in amino acids: CASSLTSGSSYEQYF. The CDR3 DNA is TGTGCCAGCAGTTTAACGTCAGGAAGCTCCTACGAGCAGTACTTC.

V usage is TRBV5-1 and J usage is TRBJ2-7; D possibly corresponds to TRBD1 (7 bases). The CDR3 extends over 14 amino acids. CDR1 and CDR2 (germline): SGHRS, YFSETQ. The V gene lost 0 bases and the J gene lost 5 bases, with 12 bases spanning the gap. The CDR3 loop reads CASSLGQGLNEQYF. The CDR3 DNA reads as TGCGCCAGCAGCTTGGGACAGGGACTCAACGAGCAGTACTTC.

The rearrangement joins TRBV2 to TRBJ2-1; 7 bases are a match to TRBD1. The CDR3 has 15 amino acids. The junction had 10 bases not matched to a gene; V was cut back by 6 bases and J by 5 bases. Germline lookup yields CDR1 SNHLY and CDR2 FYNNEI. CDR3 DNA: TGTGCCAGCAGATATACAGGGGAACGAAACAATGAGCAGTTCTTC. Encoded protein: CASRYTGERNNEQFF.

The sample holds one count of this clone. This chain uses TRBV6-5 with TRBJ2-1; D is undetermined. Trimming stripped 6 bases from V and 9 bases from J, with 9 bases between. The CDR3 has 11 amino acids. Germline V gene lookup returns CDR1 MNHEY and CDR2 SVGAGI. CDR3 nucleotides: TGTGCCAGCAGCGTAGGGCCTGAGCAGTTCTTC. It translates to CASSVGPEQFF.

V is TRBV6-5 and J is TRBJ1-2; D may be TRBD1 (6 bases). CDR3 length equals 13 residues. Trimming cost V 6 bases and J 6 bases, with 14 bases left between them. Germline V gene data show CDR1 as MNHEY and CDR2 as SVGAGI. This CDR3 reads CASSRTTGNGYTF. The DNA of the CDR3 is TGTGCCAGCAGCCGTACTACAGGGAATGGCTACACCTTC.

The genes are TRBV6-4 and TRBJ1-3; perhaps TRBD1 as D (5 bases). Germline CDR1 reads MRHNA; CDR2 reads SNTAGT. This CDR3 region has 14 residues. Trimming removed 7 bases from V and 9 bases from J, with 19 bases in between. Written as DNA, the CDR3 is TGTGCCAGCACCCGAGACAGAGAGCCAAGCACCATATATTTT. It translates to CASTRDREPSTIYF.

V gene TRBV2 combines with J gene TRBJ2-5, with unresolved D. The germline V gene encodes CDR1 SNHLY and CDR2 FYNNEI. The CDR3 runs 10 residues. The ends were cut back, 8 bases at V and 7 bases at J, with 8 bases in the middle. The CDR3 DNA is TGTGCCAGCGGCCCGGGGACCCAGTACTTC. Protein sequence: CASGPGTQYF.

To note about this clone: In the same sample, other DNA sequences code for this CDR3. J is TRBJ2-1 and V is TRBV6-5; 7 bases are a match to TRBD2. From germline, CDR1 is MNHEY and CDR2 SVGAGI. CDR3 length: 15 amino acids. Trimming removed 4 bases from V and 4 bases from J; junction bases left unmatched: 7. The CDR3 reads CASSSTGGIYNEQFF. In nucleotides, the CDR3 is TGTGCCAGCAGTTCCACCGGGGGGATATACAATGAGCAGTTCTTC.

This chain joins TRBV27 and TRBJ2-3, with a possible D match to TRBD2 (5 bases). CDR1 MNHEY and CDR2 SMNVEV come from the germline V gene (reference sequence). The CDR3 loop spans 16 amino acids. V dropped 6 bases and J dropped 2 bases, with 18 bases sitting between them. The DNA for the CDR3 is TGTGCCAGCAGCCCCCGCCCCCGAGCGGTCACAGATACGCAGTATTTT. Its translation: CASSPRPRAVTDTQYF.

This sequence joins TRBV11-2 and TRBJ1-2, with a weak D call TRBD1 (6 bases). Germline CDR1 and CDR2: SGHAT and FQNNGV. This CDR3 region has 13 residues. V lost 5 bases and J lost 6, with 13 bases in between. In DNA form, the CDR3 reads TGTGCCAGCAGCCCCAGGACAGAGAATGGCTACACCTTC. This translates into CASSPRTENGYTF.

The CDR3 loop is CAISQTREGQYNEQFF. The DNA of the CDR3 is TGTGCCATCAGTCAAACCCGGGAGGGCCAATACAATGAGCAGTTCTTC. The V and J genes are TRBV10-3 and TRBJ2-1, with TRBD2 matching over 8 bases. Germline values: CDR1 ENHRY, CDR2 SYGVKD. The trim removed 5 bases at V and 4 bases at J, leaving 10 bases unmatched. There are 16 residues in the CDR3.